This T cell receptor beta chain was sequenced in a study of blood T cell repertoires in COVID-19. TCRdb's table, derived via immunoSEQ multiplex PCR, lists solely in-frame clones and lacks some. The data contain 250,000 or so clones, about 90% of them seen just once; the ten biggest clones take up over 0.65%. The CDR3 runs 15 residues. Germline CDR1 and CDR2: MGHRA and YSYEKL. Germline trimming cut 1 base from V and 3 bases from J; bases unmatched to any gene: 2. V is TRBV4-1 and J is TRBJ2-1; 8 bases are shared with TRBD2. Material: peripheral blood. This TCR was sampled from a man aged 25-45 years with COVID-19, enrolled during active disease. The CDR3 loop is CASSQGLAGYNEQFF. CDR3 coding DNA: TGCGCCAGCAGCCAAGGGCTAGCGGGCTACAATGAGCAGTTCTTC.